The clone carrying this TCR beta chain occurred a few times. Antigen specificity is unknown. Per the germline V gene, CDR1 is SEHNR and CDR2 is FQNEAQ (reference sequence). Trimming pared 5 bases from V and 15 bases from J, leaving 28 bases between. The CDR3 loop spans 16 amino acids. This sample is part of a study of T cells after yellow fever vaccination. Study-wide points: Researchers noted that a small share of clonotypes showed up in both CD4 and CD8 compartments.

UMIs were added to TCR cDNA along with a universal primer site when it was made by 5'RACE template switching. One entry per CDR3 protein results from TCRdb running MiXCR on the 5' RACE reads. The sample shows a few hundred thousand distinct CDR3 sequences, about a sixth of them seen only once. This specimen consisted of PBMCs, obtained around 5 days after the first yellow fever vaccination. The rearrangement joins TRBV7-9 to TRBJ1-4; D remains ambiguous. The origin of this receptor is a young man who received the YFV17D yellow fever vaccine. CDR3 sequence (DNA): TGTGCCAGCAGCGGAAAAGAGGGCGCAGACCTTGAACTTATGTTTTTT. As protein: CASSGKEGADLELMFF. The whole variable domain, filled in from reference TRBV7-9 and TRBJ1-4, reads DTGVSQNPRHKITKRGQNVTFRCDPISEHNRLYWYRQTLGQGPEFLTYFQNEAQLEKSRLLSDRFSAERPKGSFSTLEIQRTEQGDSAMYLCASSGKEGADLELMFFGSGTQLSVL.